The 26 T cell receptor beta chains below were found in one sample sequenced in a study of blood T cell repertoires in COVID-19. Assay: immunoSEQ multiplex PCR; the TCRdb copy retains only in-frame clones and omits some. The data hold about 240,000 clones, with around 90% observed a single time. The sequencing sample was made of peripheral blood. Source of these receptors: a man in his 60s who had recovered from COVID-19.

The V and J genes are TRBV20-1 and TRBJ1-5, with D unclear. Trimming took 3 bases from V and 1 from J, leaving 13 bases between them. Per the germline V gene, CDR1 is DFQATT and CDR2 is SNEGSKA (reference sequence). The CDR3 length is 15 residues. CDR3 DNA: TGCAGTGCTAGTTATGACGGGTTGAGCAATCAGCCCCAGCATTTT. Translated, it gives CSASYDGLSNQPQHF.

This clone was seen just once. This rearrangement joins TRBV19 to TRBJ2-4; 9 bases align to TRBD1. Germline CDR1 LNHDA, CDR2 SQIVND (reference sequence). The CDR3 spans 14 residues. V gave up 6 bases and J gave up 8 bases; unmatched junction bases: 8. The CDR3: CASSPQGARDIQYF. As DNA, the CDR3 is TGTGCCAGTAGCCCACAGGGGGCGCGTGACATTCAGTACTTC.

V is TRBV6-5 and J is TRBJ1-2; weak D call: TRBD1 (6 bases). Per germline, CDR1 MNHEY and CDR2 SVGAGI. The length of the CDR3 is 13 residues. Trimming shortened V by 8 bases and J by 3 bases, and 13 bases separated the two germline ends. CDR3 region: CASASDSYYGYTF. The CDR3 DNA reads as TGTGCCAGCGCTTCGGACAGTTACTATGGCTACACCTTC.

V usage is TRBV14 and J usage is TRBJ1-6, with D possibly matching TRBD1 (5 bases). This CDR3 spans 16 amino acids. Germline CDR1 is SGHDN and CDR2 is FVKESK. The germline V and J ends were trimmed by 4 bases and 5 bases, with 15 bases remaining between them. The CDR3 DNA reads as TGTGCCAGCAGCCTCGTGGGGGGTGGAGATAATTCACCCCTCCACTTT. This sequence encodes CASSLVGGGDNSPLHF.

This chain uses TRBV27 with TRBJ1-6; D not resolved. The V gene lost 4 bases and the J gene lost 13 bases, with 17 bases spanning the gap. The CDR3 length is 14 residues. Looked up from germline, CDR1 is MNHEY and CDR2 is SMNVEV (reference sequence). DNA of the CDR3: TGTGCCAGCAGTTCTAGCGGGCCCCCGCTTCCCCTCCACTTT. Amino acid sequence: CASSSSGPPLPLHF.

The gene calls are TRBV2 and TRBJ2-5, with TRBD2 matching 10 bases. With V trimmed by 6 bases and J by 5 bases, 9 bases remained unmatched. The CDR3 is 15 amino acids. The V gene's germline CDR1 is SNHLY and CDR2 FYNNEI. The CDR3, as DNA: TGTGCCAGCAGGGCCCGAACTAGCGGGGACGAGACCCAGTACTTC. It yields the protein CASRARTSGDETQYF. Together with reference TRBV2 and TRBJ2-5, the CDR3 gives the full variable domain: EPEVTQTPSHQVTQMGQEVILRCVPISNHLYFYWYRQILGQKVEFLVSFYNNEISEKSEIFDDQFSVERPDGSNFTLKIRSTKLEDSAMYFCASRARTSGDETQYFGPGTRLLVL.

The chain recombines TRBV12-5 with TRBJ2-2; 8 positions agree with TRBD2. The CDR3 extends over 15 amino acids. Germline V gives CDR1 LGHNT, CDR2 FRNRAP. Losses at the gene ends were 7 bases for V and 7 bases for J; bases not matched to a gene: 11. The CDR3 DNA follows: TGTGCTAGTGCAACTCCTCGGGGGGGCGGCGGGGAGCTGTTTTTT. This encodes CASATPRGGGGELFF.

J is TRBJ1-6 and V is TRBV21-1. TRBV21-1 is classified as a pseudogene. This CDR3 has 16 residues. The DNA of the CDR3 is TGTGCCAGCAGCAGTCAAGTCAAGGAGAATAATTCACCCCTCCACTTT. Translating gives CASSSQVKENNSPLHF.

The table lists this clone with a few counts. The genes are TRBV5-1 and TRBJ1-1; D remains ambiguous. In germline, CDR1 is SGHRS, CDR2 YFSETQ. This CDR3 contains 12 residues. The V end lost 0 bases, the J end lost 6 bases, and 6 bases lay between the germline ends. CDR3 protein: CASSLGEAEAFF. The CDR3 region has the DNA TGCGCCAGCAGCTTGGGTGAGGCTGAAGCTTTCTTT.

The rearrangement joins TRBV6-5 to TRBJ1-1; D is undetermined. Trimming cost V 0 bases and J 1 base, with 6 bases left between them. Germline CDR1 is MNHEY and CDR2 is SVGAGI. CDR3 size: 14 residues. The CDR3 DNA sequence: TGTGCCAGCAGTTACTCGAGTTGGAACACTGAAGCTTTCTTT. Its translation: CASSYSSWNTEAFF.

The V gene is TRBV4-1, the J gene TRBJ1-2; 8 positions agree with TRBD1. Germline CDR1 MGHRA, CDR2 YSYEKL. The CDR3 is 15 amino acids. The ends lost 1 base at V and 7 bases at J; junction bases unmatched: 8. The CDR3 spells CASSQVIRGHAGYTF. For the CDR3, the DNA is TGCGCCAGCAGCCAAGTGATCAGGGGGCACGCTGGCTACACCTTC.

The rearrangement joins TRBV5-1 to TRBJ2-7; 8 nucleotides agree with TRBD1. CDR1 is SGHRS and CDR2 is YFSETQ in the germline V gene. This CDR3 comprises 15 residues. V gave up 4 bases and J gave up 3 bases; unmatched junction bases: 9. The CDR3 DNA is TGCGCCAGCAGCCCGCAGGGGGCCTACTACTACGAGCAGTACTTC. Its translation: CASSPQGAYYYEQYF.

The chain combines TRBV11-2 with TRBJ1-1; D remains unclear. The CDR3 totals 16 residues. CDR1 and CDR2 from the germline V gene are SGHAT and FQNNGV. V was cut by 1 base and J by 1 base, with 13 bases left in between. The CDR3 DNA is TGTGCCAGCAGCTTAGGCGGCTACACCTCGAACACTGAAGCTTTCTTT. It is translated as CASSLGGYTSNTEAFF.

The CDR3 is CASSLSVRYEQFF. CDR3 nucleotide sequence: TGTGCCAGCTCACTTTCAGTGCGGTATGAGCAGTTCTTC. The chain has TRBV18 and TRBJ2-1; D is undetermined. This CDR3 comprises 13 residues. The V end lost 4 bases, the J end lost 8 bases, and 12 bases lay between the germline ends. CDR1 KGHSH and CDR2 LQKENI come from the germline V gene.

CDR3 sequence reads: CASSRHGEPYNEQFF. The CDR3 nucleotides are TGTGCCAGCAGTCGGCACGGGGAGCCATACAATGAGCAGTTCTTC. This chain connects TRBV25-1 to TRBJ2-1, with D possibly TRBD2 on 5 matching bases. V lost 5 bases and J 4 bases, leaving 15 bases between the germline ends. The CDR3 consists of 15 residues. The V gene's germline CDR1 is MGHDK and CDR2 SYGVNS. Filled out from reference TRBV25-1 and TRBJ2-1, the complete variable domain reads EADIYQTPRYLVIGTGKKITLECSQTMGHDKMYWYQQDPGMELHLIHYSYGVNSTEKGDLSSESTVSRIRTEHFPLTLESARPSHTSQYLCASSRHGEPYNEQFFGPGTRLTVL.

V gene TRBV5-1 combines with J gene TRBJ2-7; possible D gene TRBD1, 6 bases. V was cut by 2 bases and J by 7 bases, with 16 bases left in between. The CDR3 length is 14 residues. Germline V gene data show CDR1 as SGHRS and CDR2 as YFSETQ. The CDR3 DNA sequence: TGCGCCAGCAGCTTCACCGTGGGGGCTGGGGAGCAGTACGTC. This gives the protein CASSFTVGAGEQYV.

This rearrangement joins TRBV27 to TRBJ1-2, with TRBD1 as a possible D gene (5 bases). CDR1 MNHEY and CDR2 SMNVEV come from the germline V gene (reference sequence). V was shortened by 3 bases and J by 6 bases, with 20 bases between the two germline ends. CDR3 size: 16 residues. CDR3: CASSLRGAAVRNGYTF. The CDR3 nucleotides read TGTGCCAGCAGTTTGCGTGGGGCGGCTGTTAGAAATGGCTACACCTTC.

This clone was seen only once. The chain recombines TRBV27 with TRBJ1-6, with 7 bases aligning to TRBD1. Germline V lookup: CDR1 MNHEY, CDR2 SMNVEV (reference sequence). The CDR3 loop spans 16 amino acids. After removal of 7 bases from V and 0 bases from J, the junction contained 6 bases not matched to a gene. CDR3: CASNPRDSSYNSPLHF. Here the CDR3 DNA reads TGTGCCAGCAATCCGCGGGACAGCTCCTATAATTCACCCCTCCACTTT.

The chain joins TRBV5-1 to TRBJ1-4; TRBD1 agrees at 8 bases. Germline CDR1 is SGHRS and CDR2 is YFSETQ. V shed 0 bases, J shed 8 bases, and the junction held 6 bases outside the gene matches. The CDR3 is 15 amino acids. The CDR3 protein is CASSLEGQGREKLFF. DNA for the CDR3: TGCGCCAGCAGCTTGGAAGGACAGGGTCGGGAAAAACTGTTTTTT.

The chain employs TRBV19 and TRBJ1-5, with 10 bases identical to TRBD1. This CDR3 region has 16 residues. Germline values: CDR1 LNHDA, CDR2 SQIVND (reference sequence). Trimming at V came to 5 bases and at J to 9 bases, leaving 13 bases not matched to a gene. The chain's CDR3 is CASSPMGQGRILPQHF. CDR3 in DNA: TGTGCCAGTAGTCCTATGGGACAGGGGAGGATCTTGCCCCAGCATTTT.

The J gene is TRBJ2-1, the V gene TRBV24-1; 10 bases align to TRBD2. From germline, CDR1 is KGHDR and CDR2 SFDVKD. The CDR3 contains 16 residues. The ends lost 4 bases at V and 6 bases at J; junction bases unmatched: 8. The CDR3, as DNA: TGTGCCACCAGTGACCCTTCAGCGGGGGGGCTCAATGAGCAGTTCTTC. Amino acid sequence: CATSDPSAGGLNEQFF.

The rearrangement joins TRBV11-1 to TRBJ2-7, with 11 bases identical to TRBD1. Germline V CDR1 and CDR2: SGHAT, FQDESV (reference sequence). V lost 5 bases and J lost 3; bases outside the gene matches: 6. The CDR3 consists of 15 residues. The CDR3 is CASSPRTGGYYEQYF. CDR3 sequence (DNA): TGTGCCAGCAGCCCTAGGACAGGGGGCTACTACGAGCAGTACTTC.

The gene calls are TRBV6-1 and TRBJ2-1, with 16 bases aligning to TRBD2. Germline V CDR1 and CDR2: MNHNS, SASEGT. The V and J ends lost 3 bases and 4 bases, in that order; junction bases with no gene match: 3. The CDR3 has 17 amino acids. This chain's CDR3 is CASSEGLAGGWYNEQFF. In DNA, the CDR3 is TGTGCCAGCAGTGAGGGACTAGCGGGGGGGTGGTACAATGAGCAGTTCTTC.

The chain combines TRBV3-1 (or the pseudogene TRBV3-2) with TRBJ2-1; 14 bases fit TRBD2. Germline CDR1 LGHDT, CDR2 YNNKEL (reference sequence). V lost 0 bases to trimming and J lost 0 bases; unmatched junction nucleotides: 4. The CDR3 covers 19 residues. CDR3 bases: TGTGCCAGCAGCCAAGAGGGACTAGCGGGGGCAAACTCCTACAATGAGCAGTTCTTC. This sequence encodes CASSQEGLAGANSYNEQFF.

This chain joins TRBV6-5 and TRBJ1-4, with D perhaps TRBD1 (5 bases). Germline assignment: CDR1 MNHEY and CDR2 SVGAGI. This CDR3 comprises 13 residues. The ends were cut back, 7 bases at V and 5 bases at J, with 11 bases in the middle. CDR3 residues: CASIRGNNEKLFF. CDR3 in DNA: TGTGCCAGCATACGGGGGAACAATGAAAAACTGTTTTTT.

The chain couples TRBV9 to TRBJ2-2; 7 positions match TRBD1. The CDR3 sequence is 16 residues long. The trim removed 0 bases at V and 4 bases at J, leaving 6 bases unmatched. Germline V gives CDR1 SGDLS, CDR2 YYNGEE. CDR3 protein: CASSVGFRGFTGELFF. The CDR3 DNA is TGTGCCAGCAGCGTAGGTTTCAGGGGGTTCACCGGGGAGCTGTTTTTT.